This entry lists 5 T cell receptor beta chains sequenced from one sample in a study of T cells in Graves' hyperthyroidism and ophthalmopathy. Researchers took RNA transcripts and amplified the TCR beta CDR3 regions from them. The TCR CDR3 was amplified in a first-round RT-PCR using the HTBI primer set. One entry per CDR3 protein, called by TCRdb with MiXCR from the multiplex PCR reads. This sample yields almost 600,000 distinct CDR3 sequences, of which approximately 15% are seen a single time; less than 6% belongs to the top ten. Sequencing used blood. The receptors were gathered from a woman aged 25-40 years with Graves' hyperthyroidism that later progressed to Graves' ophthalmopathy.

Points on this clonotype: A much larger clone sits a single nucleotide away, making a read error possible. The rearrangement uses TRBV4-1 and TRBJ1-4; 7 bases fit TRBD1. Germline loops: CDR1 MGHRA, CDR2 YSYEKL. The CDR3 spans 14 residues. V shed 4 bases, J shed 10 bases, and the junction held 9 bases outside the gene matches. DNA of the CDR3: TGCGCCAGCAGCCGGGGACAGCAGATTGGAAAACTGTTTTTT. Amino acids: CASSRGQQIGKLFF.

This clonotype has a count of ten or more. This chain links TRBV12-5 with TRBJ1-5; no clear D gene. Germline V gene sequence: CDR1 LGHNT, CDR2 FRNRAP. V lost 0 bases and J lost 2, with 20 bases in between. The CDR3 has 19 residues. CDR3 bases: TGTGCTAGTGGTTTGGTACTTCGGGAAGGTCGAGGCCGCAATCAGCCCCAGCATTTT. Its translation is CASGLVLREGRGRNQPQHF.

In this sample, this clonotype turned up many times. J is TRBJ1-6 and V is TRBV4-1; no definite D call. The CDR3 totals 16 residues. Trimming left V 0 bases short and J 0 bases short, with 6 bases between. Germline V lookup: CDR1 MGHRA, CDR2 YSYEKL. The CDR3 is CASSQDASSYNSPLHF. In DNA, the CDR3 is TGCGCCAGCAGCCAAGATGCCTCCTCCTATAATTCACCCCTCCACTTT.

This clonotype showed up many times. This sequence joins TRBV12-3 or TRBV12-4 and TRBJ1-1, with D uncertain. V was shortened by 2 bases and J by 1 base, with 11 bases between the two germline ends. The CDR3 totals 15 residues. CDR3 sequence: CASSLSTGANTEAFF. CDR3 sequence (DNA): TGTGCCAGCAGTTTATCTACGGGAGCGAACACTGAAGCTTTCTTT.

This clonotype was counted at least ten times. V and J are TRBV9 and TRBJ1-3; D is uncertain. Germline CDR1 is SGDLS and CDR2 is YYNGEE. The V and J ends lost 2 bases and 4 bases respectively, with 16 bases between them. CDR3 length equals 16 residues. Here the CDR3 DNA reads TGTGCCAGCAGCGTTGAGGGATCTCCGGGGGGAAACACCATATATTTT. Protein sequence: CASSVEGSPGGNTIYF.